This TCR beta chain was obtained from a study of OX40 agonist ivuxolimab in advanced cancers. Study results and limitations: Expanded clones belonging to CD8+ T cells outnumbered, on average, those of CD4+.

V lost 11 bases to trimming and J lost 1 base, with 12 bases between them. Germline values: CDR1 SEHNR, CDR2 FQNEAQ (reference sequence). The CDR3 runs 13 residues. As concerns this clone: Antigen specificity is unknown.

Sequencing used immunoSEQ multiplex PCR; TCRdb keeps in-frame clones, though not all of them. The sample shows 91,000 or so clones, around 86% of them seen only once. Sequences were derived from CD4+ or CD8+ T cells sorted from blood, sampled in a trial of the OX40 agonist ivuxolimab. The sequence was collected from an adult with an advanced solid tumor such as melanoma, head and neck, liver or kidney cancer. The chain has TRBV7-9 and TRBJ1-3; tentative D call: TRBD1 (5 bases). The CDR3, as DNA: TGTGCCGATGCGGGACCTTCTGGAAACACCATATATTTT. Translation gives CADAGPSGNTIYF.